The 16 T cell receptor beta chains reported below all come from one sample, sequenced in a study of T cell changes during pregnancy in multiple sclerosis. Measured with immunoSEQ multiplex PCR; TCRdb has only the in-frame clones, and not every one. Of fewer than 80,000 clones in the sample, approximately 95% are singletons; the top ten hold 0.12% to 0.15%. The sequencing used CD4+ T cells from peripheral blood mononuclear cells, collected after pregnancy. The receptors derive from a female donor with multiple sclerosis, enrolled in a pregnancy study.

The chain joins TRBV6-5 to TRBJ2-2, with a tentative D call TRBD2 (6 bases). The ends were cut back, 10 bases at V and 1 base at J, with 13 bases in the middle. Per the germline V gene, CDR1 is MNHEY and CDR2 is SVGAGI. This CDR3 comprises 14 residues. The CDR3 DNA follows: TGTGCCACCCGGAGGGGACTGAACACCGGGGAGCTGTTTTTT. Amino acids: CATRRGLNTGELFF.

The chain is built from TRBV28 and TRBJ1-1, with TRBD1 matching over 7 bases. The V gene's germline CDR1 is MDHEN and CDR2 SYDVKM. The length of the CDR3 is 12 residues. Trimming at V came to 3 bases and at J to 7 bases, leaving 2 bases not matched to a gene. This CDR3 is CASSLRDSEAFF. CDR3 DNA sequence: TGTGCCAGCAGTTTGAGGGACAGTGAAGCTTTCTTT. Based on the CDR3 plus reference TRBV28 and TRBJ1-1, the full variable domain is DVKVTQSSRYLVKRTGEKVFLECVQDMDHENMFWYRQDPGLGLRLIYFSYDVKMKEKGDIPEGYSVSREKKERFSLILESASTNQTSMYLCASSLRDSEAFFGQGTRLTVV.

The chain couples TRBV7-2 to TRBJ2-3; 12 bases agree with TRBD2. Germline V gene sequence: CDR1 SGHTA, CDR2 FQGNSA. The CDR3 is 19 amino acids. Trimming at V came to 5 bases and at J to 4 bases, leaving 16 bases not matched to a gene. CDR3 DNA: TGTGCCAGCAGCCCTGGACTAGCGGGAAAAGGAGCGCGGCCAGATACGCAGTATTTT. Its translation is CASSPGLAGKGARPDTQYF.

The V call is TRBV27, the J call TRBJ2-2; TRBD2 aligns across 7 bases. The CDR3 is 16 residues long. With V trimmed by 2 bases and J by 5 bases, 8 bases remained unmatched. Germline loops: CDR1 MNHEY, CDR2 SMNVEV (reference sequence). CDR3 loop: CASSLGAMGGTGELFF. CDR3 in DNA: TGTGCCAGCAGTTTAGGGGCAATGGGGGGGACCGGGGAGCTGTTTTTT.

The chain links TRBV5-1 to TRBJ2-2; D might be TRBD1 (6 bases). Germline CDR1 is SGHRS and CDR2 is YFSETQ. The CDR3 has 15 amino acids. Trimming took off 2 bases at V and 1 base at J, with 9 bases between the two ends. DNA of the CDR3: TGCGCCAGCAGCTTAGGGGGACAGAACACCGGGGAGCTGTTTTTT. Amino acid sequence: CASSLGGQNTGELFF.

This rearrangement joins TRBV5-1 to TRBJ2-1, with a weak D call TRBD2 (5 bases). The CDR3 contains 11 residues. V lost 1 base, J lost 10 bases, and 6 bases lay in between. Germline lookup yields CDR1 SGHRS and CDR2 YFSETQ. The CDR3 spells CASSLREEQFF. CDR3 nucleotide sequence: TGCGCCAGCAGCTTGCGGGAAGAGCAGTTCTTC.

V usage is TRBV6-5 and J usage is TRBJ2-3; 11 bases are a match to TRBD1. CDR3 length: 16 residues. With V trimmed by 0 bases and J by 4 bases, 3 bases remained unmatched. Germline CDR1 reads MNHEY; CDR2 reads SVGAGI. CDR3 amino acids: CASSYSGGQGADTQYF. CDR3 nucleotide sequence: TGTGCCAGCAGTTACTCAGGGGGACAGGGGGCAGATACGCAGTATTTT.

The V call is TRBV5-1, the J call TRBJ1-4, with 10 bases aligning to TRBD1. This CDR3 is 15 amino acids long. Trimming removed 0 bases from V and 7 bases from J; junction bases left unmatched: 3. Germline V gene lookup returns CDR1 SGHRS and CDR2 YFSETQ. As DNA, the CDR3 is TGCGCCAGCAGCTTGGCAGGGACAGGGGTTGAAAAACTGTTTTTT. Protein sequence: CASSLAGTGVEKLFF.

The chain has TRBV27 and TRBJ1-4; 7 bases agree with TRBD1. Trimming removed 8 bases from V and 1 base from J; junction bases left unmatched: 1. Germline CDR1 reads MNHEY; CDR2 reads SMNVEV (reference sequence). The CDR3 is 13 residues long. The CDR3 DNA reads TGTGCCAGCCAGGGGGGAACTAATGAAAAACTGTTTTTT. Protein product: CASQGGTNEKLFF.

The genes are TRBV11-3 and TRBJ2-3, with D tentatively TRBD2 (6 bases). The V gene lost 3 bases and the J gene lost 0 bases, with 10 bases spanning the gap. This CDR3 region has 15 residues. Germline CDR1 reads SGHNT; CDR2 reads YENEEA. The chain's CDR3 is CASSFTSTSTDTQYF. Here the CDR3 DNA reads TGTGCCAGCAGCTTCACTAGCACTAGCACAGATACGCAGTATTTT.

V usage is TRBV28 and J usage is TRBJ2-6, with D possibly matching TRBD1 (5 bases). CDR3 length: 15 amino acids. Germline lookup yields CDR1 MDHEN and CDR2 SYDVKM. The ends were cut back, 6 bases at V and 2 bases at J, with 11 bases in the middle. The CDR3 DNA follows: TGTGCCAGCAGGCGGAGCAGGGCTGGGGCCAACGTCCTGACTTTC. The encoded protein is CASRRSRAGANVLTF.

This clone was recorded once. The V gene is TRBV5-6, the J gene TRBJ2-7, with D possibly TRBD1 on 5 matching bases. The CDR3 loop spans 17 amino acids. Germline V gene lookup returns CDR1 SGHDT and CDR2 YYEEEE. The germline V and J ends were trimmed by 1 base and 3 bases, with 20 bases remaining between them. CDR3 nucleotide sequence: TGTGCCAGCAGCTTGCAGGTGGGGCGACCCTCGGACTACGAGCAGTACTTC. Its protein is CASSLQVGRPSDYEQYF.

The chain recombines TRBV19 with TRBJ2-3, with TRBD1 as a possible D gene (6 bases). From germline, CDR1 is LNHDA and CDR2 SQIVND (reference sequence). V was clipped by 7 bases and J by 6 bases, with 23 bases between them. The CDR3 has 16 amino acids. The chain's CDR3 is CASTPSSQGYRDTQYF. The CDR3 DNA reads as TGTGCCAGTACCCCGAGTTCACAGGGATACCGGGATACGCAGTATTTT. Looking up the rest from reference TRBV19 and TRBJ2-3 gives the full variable domain: DGGITQSPKYLFRKEGQNVTLSCEQNLNHDAMYWYRQDPGQGLRLIYYSQIVNDFQKGDIAEGYSVSREKKESFPLTVTSAQKNPTAFYLCASTPSSQGYRDTQYFGPGTRLTVL.

The chain recombines TRBV4-3 with TRBJ2-1; D perhaps matches TRBD2 (5 bases). The germline gives CDR1 LGHNA, CDR2 YSLEER. V lost 0 bases, J lost 7 bases, and 13 bases lay in between. CDR3 size: 15 residues. Written as DNA, the CDR3 is TGCGCCAGCAGCCAAGATGAGGGAGTGGGGAATGAGCAGTTCTTC. Translated, it gives CASSQDEGVGNEQFF.

The chain has TRBV7-9 and TRBJ2-5; a possible D gene is TRBD2 (6 bases). V was pared by 7 bases and J by 2 bases, with 17 bases between. Germline V gene data show CDR1 as SEHNR and CDR2 as FQNEAQ (reference sequence). The CDR3 totals 15 residues. The CDR3 coding sequence is TGTGCCAGCACAACGTGGGCTAGCGTTCAAGAGACCCAGTACTTC. Protein: CASTTWASVQETQYF.

This clone was seen many times. The CDR3 DNA follows: TGTGCCAGCAGCCAAGATCCCACAGCCCCTCAATCTGGAAACACCATATATTTT. Translation gives CASSQDPTAPQSGNTIYF. The genes are TRBV14 and TRBJ1-3; unclear D gene. The CDR3 totals 18 residues. Trimming took off 0 bases at V and 1 base at J, with 16 bases between the two ends. The germline gives CDR1 SGHDN, CDR2 FVKESK.